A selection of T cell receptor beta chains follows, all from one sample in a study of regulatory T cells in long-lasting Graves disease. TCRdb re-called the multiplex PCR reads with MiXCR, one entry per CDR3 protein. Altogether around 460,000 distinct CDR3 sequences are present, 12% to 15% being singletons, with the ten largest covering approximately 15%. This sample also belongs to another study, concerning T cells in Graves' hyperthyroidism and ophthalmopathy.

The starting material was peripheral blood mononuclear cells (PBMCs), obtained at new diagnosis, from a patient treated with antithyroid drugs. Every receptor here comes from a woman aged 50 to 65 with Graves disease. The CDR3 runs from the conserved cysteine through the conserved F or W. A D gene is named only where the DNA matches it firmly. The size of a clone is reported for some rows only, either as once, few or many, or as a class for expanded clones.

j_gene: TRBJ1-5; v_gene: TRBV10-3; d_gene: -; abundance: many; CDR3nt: TGTGCCATCAGTGGGGTTGCAGGGGTCAATCAGCCCCAGCATTTT; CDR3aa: CAISGVAGVNQPQHF
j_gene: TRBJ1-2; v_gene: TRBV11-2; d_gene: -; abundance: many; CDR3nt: TGTGCCAGCAGCCCCGGACAGACATATGGCTACACCTTC; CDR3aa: CASSPGQTYGYTF
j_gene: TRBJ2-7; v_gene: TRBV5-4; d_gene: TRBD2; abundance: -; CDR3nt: TGTGCCAGCAGCCCGACCGGGACTACCAGCTTAGAGCAGTACTTC; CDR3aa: CASSPTGTTSLEQYF
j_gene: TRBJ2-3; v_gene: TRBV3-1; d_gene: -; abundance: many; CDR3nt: TGTGCCAGCAGCCAAGGAGGTGATACGCAGTATTTT; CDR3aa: CASSQGGDTQYF
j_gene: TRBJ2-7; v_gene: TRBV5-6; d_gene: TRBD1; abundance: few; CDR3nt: TGTGCCAGCAGCTTCGGGACAGGAAAGTACGAGCAGTACTTC; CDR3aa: CASSFGTGKYEQYF
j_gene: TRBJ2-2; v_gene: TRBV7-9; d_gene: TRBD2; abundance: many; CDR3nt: TGTGCCAGCAGCCCTTTACTAGCGTCGAACACCGGGGAGCTGTTTTTT; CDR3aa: CASSPLLASNTGELFF
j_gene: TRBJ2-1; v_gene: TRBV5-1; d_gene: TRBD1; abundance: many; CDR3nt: TGCGCCAGCAGCTTGGGGGGACAGGGAAATGAGCAGTTCTTC; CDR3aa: CASSLGGQGNEQFF
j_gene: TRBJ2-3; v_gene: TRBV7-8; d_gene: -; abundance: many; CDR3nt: TGTGCCAGCAGCTTTTGGGTTGGGACAGATACGCAGTATTTT; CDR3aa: CASSFWVGTDTQYF
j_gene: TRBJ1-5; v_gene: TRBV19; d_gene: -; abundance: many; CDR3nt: TGTGCCAGTAGTATATGGGGCCCTTCCAATCAGCCCCAGCATTTT; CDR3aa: CASSIWGPSNQPQHF
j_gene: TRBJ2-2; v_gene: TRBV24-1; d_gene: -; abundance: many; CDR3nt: TGTGCCACCAGTGTCCCCACGGGGCAGGGGAACACCGGGGAGCTGTTTTTT; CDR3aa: CATSVPTGQGNTGELFF
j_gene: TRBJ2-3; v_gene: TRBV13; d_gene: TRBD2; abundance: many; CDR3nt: TGTGCCAGCAGCCCCCATAGCGGGAGTCCTAGCACAGATACGCAGTATTTT; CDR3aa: CASSPHSGSPSTDTQYF
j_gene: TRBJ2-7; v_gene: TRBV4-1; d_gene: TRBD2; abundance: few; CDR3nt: TGCGCCAGCGGGCCCGGACTAGATAGCAGGTACGAGCAGTACTTC; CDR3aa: CASGPGLDSRYEQYF
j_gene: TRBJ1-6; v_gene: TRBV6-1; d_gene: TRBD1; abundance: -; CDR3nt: TGTGCCAGCAGGCGGACAGGGCGTAATTCACCCCTCCACTTT; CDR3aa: CASRRTGRNSPLHF
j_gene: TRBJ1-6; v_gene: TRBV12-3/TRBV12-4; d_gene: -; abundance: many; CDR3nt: TGTGCCAGCAGTTTGGAGAATTCACCCCTCCACTTT; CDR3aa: CASSLENSPLHF
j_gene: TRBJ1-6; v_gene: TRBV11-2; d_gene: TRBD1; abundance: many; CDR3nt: TGTGCCAGCAGCTCGGCCGGGGGAAGGGACAGAAATAATTCACCCCTCCACTTT; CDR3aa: CASSSAGGRDRNNSPLHF
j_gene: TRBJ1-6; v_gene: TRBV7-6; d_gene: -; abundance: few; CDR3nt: TGTGCCAGCAGCTTAGGACAGGCTACAGATTCACCCCTCCACTTT; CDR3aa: CASSLGQATDSPLHF
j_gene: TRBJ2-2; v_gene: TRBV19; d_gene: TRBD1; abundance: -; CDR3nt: TGTGCCAGTAGTTTGGGACAGGCCACCTTCGCGGGGGAGCTGTTTTTT; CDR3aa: CASSLGQATFAGELFF
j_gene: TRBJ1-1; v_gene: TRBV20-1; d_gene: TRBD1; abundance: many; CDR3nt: TGCAGTGTTGGGACAGGCGAAGCTTTCTTT; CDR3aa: CSVGTGEAFF
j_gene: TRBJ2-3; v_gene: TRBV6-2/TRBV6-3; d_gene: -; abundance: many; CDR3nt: TGTGCCAGCAGCCGATCCGGGACTACGCAGTATTTT; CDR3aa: CASSRSGTTQYF
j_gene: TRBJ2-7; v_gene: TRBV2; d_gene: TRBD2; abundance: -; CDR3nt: TGTGCCAGCAGGAGAGAGGGAGGGCACGAGCAGTACTTC; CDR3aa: CASRREGGHEQYF
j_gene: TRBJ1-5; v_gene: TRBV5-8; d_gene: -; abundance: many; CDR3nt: TGTGCCAGCGGCACGCGGCAGCGCAATCAGCCCCAGCATTTT; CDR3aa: CASGTRQRNQPQHF
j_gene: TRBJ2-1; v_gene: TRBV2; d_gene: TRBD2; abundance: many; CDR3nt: TGTGCCAGCAGTAGGCTGCTAGCGGAGAGCTCCTACAATGAGCAGTTCTTC; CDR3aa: CASSRLLAESSYNEQFF
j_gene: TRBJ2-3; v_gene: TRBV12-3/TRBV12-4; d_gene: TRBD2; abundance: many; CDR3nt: TGTGCCAGCAGTTTAGCCGGGACTAGACCCACAGATACGCAGTATTTT; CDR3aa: CASSLAGTRPTDTQYF
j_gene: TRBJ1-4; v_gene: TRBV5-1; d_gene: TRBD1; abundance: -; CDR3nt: TGCGCCAGCAGCTTAACAGGGGATAATAATGAAAAACTGTTTTTT; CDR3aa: CASSLTGDNNEKLFF
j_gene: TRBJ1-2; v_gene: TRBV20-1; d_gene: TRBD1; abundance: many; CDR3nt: TGCAGTGCTAGAGTCGGGACAGGGATGAAGGGCTACACCTTC; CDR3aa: CSARVGTGMKGYTF
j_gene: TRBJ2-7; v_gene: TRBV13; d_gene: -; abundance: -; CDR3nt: TGTGCCAGCAGCTTCAGATACAGACTAACCTACGAGCAGTACTTC; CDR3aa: CASSFRYRLTYEQYF
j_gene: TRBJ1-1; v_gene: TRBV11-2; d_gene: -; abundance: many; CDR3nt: TGTGCCAGCAGCTTAGTCGGGGGCAGGAACACTGAAGCTTTCTTT; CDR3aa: CASSLVGGRNTEAFF